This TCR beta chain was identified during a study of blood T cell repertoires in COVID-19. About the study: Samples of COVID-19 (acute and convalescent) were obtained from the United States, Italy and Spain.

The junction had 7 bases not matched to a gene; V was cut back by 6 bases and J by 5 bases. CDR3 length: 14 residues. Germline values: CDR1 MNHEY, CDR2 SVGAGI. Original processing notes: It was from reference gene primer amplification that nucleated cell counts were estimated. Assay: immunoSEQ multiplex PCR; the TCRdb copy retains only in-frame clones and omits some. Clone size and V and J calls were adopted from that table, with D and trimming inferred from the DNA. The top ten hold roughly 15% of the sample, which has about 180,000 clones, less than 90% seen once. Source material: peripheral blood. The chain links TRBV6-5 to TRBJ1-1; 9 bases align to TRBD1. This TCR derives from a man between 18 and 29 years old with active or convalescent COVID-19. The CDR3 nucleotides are TGTGCCAGCAGCATGGGACAGGGTGAGACTGAAGCTTTCTTT. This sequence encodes CASSMGQGETEAFF.